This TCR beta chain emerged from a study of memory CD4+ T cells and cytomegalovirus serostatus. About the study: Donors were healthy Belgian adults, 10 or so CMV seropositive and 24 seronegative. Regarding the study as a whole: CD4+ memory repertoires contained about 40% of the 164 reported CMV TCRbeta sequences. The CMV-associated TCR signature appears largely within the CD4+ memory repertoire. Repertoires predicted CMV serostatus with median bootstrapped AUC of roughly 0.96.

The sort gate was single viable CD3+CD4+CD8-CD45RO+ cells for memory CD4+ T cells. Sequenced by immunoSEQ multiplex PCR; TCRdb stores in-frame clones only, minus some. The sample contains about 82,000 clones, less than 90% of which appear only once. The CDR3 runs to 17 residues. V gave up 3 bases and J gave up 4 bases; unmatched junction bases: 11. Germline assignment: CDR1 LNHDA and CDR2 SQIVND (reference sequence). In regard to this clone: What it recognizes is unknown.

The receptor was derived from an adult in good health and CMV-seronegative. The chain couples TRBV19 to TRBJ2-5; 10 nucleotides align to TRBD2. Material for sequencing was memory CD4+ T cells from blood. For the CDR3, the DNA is TGTGCCAGTAGTATTAGCGGGGGGCGTTCGAAGGGAGAGACCCAGTACTTC. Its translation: CASSISGGRSKGETQYF.